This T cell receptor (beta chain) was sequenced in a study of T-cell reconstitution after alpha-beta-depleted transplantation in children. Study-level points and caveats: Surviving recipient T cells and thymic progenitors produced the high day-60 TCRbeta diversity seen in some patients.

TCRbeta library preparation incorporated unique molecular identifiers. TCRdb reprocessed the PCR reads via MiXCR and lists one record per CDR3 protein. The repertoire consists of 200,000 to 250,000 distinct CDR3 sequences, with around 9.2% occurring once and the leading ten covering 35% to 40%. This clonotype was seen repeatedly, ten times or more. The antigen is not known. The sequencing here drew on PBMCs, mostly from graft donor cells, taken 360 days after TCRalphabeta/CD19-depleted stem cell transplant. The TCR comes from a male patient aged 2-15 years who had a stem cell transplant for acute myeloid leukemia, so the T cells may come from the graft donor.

CDR3 protein: CSAHRGNTGELFF. CDR3 nucleotide sequence: TGCAGTGCTCATAGGGGGAACACCGGGGAGCTGTTTTTT. The genes are TRBV20-1 and TRBJ2-2; possible D gene TRBD1, 5 bases. The CDR3 is 13 residues long. The V gene's germline CDR1 is DFQATT and CDR2 SNEGSKA (reference sequence). V shed 5 bases and J shed 1 base, with 8 bases lying between them.